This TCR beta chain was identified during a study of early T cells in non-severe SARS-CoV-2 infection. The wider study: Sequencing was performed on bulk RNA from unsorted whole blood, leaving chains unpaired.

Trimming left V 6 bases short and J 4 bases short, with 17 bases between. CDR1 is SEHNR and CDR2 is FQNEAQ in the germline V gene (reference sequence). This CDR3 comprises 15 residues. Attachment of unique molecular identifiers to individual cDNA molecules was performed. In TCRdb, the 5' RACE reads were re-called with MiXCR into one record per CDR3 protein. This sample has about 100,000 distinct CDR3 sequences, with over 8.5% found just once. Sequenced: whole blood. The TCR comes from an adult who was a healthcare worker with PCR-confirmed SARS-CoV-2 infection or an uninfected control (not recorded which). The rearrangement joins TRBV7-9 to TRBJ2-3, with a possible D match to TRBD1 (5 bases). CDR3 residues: CASSLTSRVADTQYF. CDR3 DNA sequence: TGTGCCAGCAGTCTTACGTCCAGGGTAGCAGATACGCAGTATTTT.